This record concerns one T cell receptor beta chain sequence. Original data processing: How many nucleated cells were present was estimated from reference gene primer amplification. The method was immunoSEQ multiplex PCR; TCRdb's version includes in-frame clones alone and lacks a portion of them. The D gene and trimming were derived from the DNA, and the V and J assignments and clone size from that table. Of some 250,000 clones listed, around 90% are singletons. CDR1 is SNHLY and CDR2 is FYNNEI in the germline V gene. The length of the CDR3 is 21 residues. With 3 bases clipped from V and 0 bases from J, the junction kept 15 bases outside the gene matches. This specimen belongs to a study of blood T cell repertoires in COVID-19. Study-level background: There were acute and convalescent COVID-19 samples, and they came from the United States, Italy and Spain. PBMCs, B-cell-depleted T cells, or T cells were the source of the cDNA or gDNA that made up the material.

This clonotype was obtained from a woman aged 25-40 years with acute or convalescent COVID-19. The sequencing input was peripheral blood. The gene calls are TRBV2 and TRBJ2-1, with TRBD1 identical over 12 bases. Here the CDR3 reads CASSDGTWDRGRRSSYNEQFF. CDR3 DNA: TGTGCCAGCAGTGATGGTACCTGGGACAGGGGGCGCCGGAGCTCCTACAATGAGCAGTTCTTC.